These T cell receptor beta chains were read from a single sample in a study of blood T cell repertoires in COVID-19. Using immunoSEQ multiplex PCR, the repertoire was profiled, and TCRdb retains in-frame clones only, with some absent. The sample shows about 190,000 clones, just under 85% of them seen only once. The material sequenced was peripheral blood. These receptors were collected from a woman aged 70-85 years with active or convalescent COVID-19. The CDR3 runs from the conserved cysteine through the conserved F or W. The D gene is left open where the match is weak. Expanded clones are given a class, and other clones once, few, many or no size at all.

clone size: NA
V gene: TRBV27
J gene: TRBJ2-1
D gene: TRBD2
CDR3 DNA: TGTGCCAGCAGGCGAGCGGGGACTTCCTACAATGAGCAGTTCTTC
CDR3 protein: CASRRAGTSYNEQFF

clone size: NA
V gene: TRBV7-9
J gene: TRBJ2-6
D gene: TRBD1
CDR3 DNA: TGTGCCAGCAGCTTAGCGCGGACAGGGGGCTCTGGGGCCAACGTCCTGACTTTC
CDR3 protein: CASSLARTGGSGANVLTF

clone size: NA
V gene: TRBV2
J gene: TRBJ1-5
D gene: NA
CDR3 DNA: TGTGCCAGCAGTTCCCGGGAGCGGGCACGAAGGCAGCCCCAGCATTTT
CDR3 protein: CASSSRERARRQPQHF

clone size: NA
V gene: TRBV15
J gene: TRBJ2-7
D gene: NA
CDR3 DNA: TGTGCCACCAGCAGTCGAGGGTCTCGAGAGCAGTACTTC
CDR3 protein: CATSSRGSREQYF

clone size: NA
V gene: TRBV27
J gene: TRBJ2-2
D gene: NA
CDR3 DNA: TGTGCCAGCAGTTTATACAGACCCACCGGGGAGCTGTTTTTT
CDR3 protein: CASSLYRPTGELFF

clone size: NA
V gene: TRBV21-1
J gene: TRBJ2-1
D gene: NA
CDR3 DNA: TGTGCCAGCAGCGAACGGACAGGGGAGGACAATGAGCAGTTCTTC
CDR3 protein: CASSERTGEDNEQFF

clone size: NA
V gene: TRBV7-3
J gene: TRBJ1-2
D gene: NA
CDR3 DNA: TGTGCCAGCAGCCCGGGAGGGGACTATGGCTACACCTTC
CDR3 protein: CASSPGGDYGYTF

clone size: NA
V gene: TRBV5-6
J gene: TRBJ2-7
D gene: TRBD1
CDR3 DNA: TGTGCCAGCAGCACCTACAGGGGGCAATACGAGCAGTACTTC
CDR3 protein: CASSTYRGQYEQYF

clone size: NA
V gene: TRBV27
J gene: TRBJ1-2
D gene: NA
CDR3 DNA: TGTGCCAGCCGCCCGGCGGGAGGGAACTATGGCTACACCTTC
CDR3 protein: CASRPAGGNYGYTF

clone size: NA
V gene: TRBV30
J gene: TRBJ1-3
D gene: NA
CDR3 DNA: TGTGCCTGGAGTGTCCAGGGGAGAGGCACCATATATTTT
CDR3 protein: CAWSVQGRGTIYF

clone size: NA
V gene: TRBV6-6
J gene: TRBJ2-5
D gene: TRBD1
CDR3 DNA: TGTGCCAGCAGTTACCAACAGGGGGCGTCTCAAGAGACCCAGTACTTC
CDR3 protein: CASSYQQGASQETQYF

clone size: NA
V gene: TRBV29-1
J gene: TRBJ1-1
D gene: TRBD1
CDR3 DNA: TGCAGCGCCTCAGGGGGCAGGGACACTGAAGCTTTCTTT
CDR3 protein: CSASGGRDTEAFF

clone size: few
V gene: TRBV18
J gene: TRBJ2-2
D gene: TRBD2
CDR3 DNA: TGTGCCAGCTCACCTCAAGCGGGGGTCCTTTACACCGGGGAGCTGTTTTTT
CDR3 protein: CASSPQAGVLYTGELFF

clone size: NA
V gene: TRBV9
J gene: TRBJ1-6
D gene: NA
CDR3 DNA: TGTGCCAGCAGCGTAGCTCCGGATAATTCACCCCTCCACTTT
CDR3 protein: CASSVAPDNSPLHF